This T cell receptor beta chain was recorded in a study of blood T cell repertoires in COVID-19. At the level of the study: Whether acute or convalescent, the COVID-19 samples came from the United States, Italy and Spain. Sources were T cells, B-cell-depleted T cells, or PBMCs; the material itself was cDNA or gDNA.

Trimming left V 0 bases short and J 9 bases short, with 16 bases between. Germline V gives CDR1 SGDLS, CDR2 YYNGEE. The CDR3 has 15 amino acids. Using immunoSEQ multiplex PCR, the repertoire was profiled, and TCRdb retains in-frame clones only, with some absent. The sample includes 250,000 to 300,000 clones, roughly 89% of them seen just once. In terms of age and location, participants ranged from roughly 18 to 95 years and lived in 24 US areas. In assigning cohorts, the study relied on participant-reported clinical history. The V and J genes are TRBV9 and TRBJ1-5; tentatively, D is TRBD1 (6 bases). The clonotype was recovered from a woman between 45 and 60 years old who had been exposed to COVID-19. The sequenced material came from PBMCs or T cells enriched from blood (not recorded which). The CDR3 spells CASSVGLGWGLPQHF. CDR3 in DNA: TGTGCCAGCAGCGTAGGACTTGGGTGGGGGCTGCCCCAGCATTTT.